The entry below describes one T cell receptor beta chain. Its matching antigen is unknown. Libraries were prepared by immunoSEQ multiplex PCR; TCRdb keeps only in-frame clonotypes and omits some of them. The data hold about 88,000 clones, with about 88% observed a single time. The entry originates in a study of T cell responses to AZD1222 COVID-19 vaccine. Whole-study results and caveats: Donors in the cohort were predominantly white British and more often female, and clonal diversity was possibly underestimated.

Trimming cost V 5 bases and J 6 bases, with 9 bases left between them. Germline V CDR1 and CDR2: MGHRA, YSYEKL. CDR3 length: 12 amino acids. The chain employs TRBV4-1 and TRBJ2-3; D is unresolved. This clonotype was obtained from an adult in good health. The source material was peripheral blood, sampled on day 0 of AZD1222 vaccination. This chain's CDR3 is CASSYLRDTQYF. CDR3 nucleotide sequence: TGCGCCAGCAGCTATCTCAGGGATACGCAGTATTTT.